This passage covers 27 T cell receptor beta chains from one sample sequenced in a study of regulatory T cells in long-lasting Graves disease. Time point meaning: newly diagnosed GD, antithyroid drugs for less than 3 months. The authors made the TCR library using RNA they extracted from PBMCs. According to the study, TCR beta libraries were built with iRepertoire HTBI primers and CDR3-region Arm-PCR. TCRdb independently ran MiXCR on the multiplex PCR reads; one entry per CDR3 protein. Of 250,000 to 300,000 distinct CDR3 sequences listed, approximately 18% were seen once; the top ten hold 14%. These records were also assigned to another study, of T cells in Graves' hyperthyroidism and ophthalmopathy.

Here the sequenced sample was peripheral blood mononuclear cells (PBMCs), taken at new diagnosis, from a patient treated with antithyroid drugs. These receptors were collected from a woman in her 30s with Graves disease.

This clonotype has just a few counts. The chain is built from TRBV6-5 and TRBJ1-4; D unclear. Germline V gives CDR1 MNHEY, CDR2 SVGAGI. V lost 0 bases, J lost 6 bases, and 5 bases lay in between. CDR3 length: 13 amino acids. CDR3 DNA sequence: TGTGCCAGCAGTTACTCGGCGTATGAAAAACTGTTTTTT. Encoded protein: CASSYSAYEKLFF.

At least ten counts were recorded for this clonotype. V is TRBV11-2 and J is TRBJ1-5; D might be TRBD1 (6 bases). The length of the CDR3 is 14 residues. V dropped 10 bases and J dropped 5 bases, with 18 bases sitting between them. Germline CDR1 and CDR2: SGHAT and FQNNGV. The CDR3 nucleotides read TGTGCCATAAAGGGACACCCGAGGGATCAGCCCCAGCATTTT. Translating it yields CAIKGHPRDQPQHF.

This clonotype was counted a single time. It differs at one base from a far larger clone, so likely a read error. The chain has TRBV7-2 and TRBJ2-3; TRBD1 matches at 7 bases. Judging by the DNA end, TRBJ1-1 fits better; the J call may be wrong. The CDR3 covers 13 residues. Germline V gene lookup returns CDR1 SGHTA and CDR2 FQGNSA. CDR3 bases: TGTGCCAGCAGCCTTGACAGGGCCCCTGAAGCTTTCTTT. Its translation: CASSLDRAPEAFF.

The chain recombines TRBV10-3 with TRBJ2-7, with 10 bases matching TRBD1. CDR1 is ENHRY, CDR2 SYGVKD, per germline. V trimming: 9 bases; J trimming: 2 bases; junction bases outside the gene matches: 4. CDR3 length: 13 amino acids. The CDR3: CAIRTGGTYEQYF. The CDR3 region has the DNA TGTGCCATTAGGACAGGGGGAACCTACGAGCAGTACTTC.

A few counts support this clonotype. CDR3 protein: CASSIRTGTYNEQFF. Here the CDR3 DNA reads TGTGCCAGTAGTATTAGGACAGGGACCTACAATGAGCAGTTCTTC. V and J are TRBV19 and TRBJ2-1, with TRBD1 matching over 8 bases. This CDR3 region has 15 residues. CDR1 is LNHDA and CDR2 is SQIVND in the germline V gene (reference sequence). The V gene end was trimmed by 3 bases and the J gene end by 2 bases; junction bases not matched to a gene: 3.

This clonotype was detected many times. This sequence joins TRBV3-1 and TRBJ2-7; TRBD1 agrees at 7 bases. CDR1 is LGHDT and CDR2 is YNNKEL in the germline V gene (reference sequence). Unmatched junction bases numbered 3, after V lost 1 base and J lost 3 bases. The CDR3 extends over 14 amino acids. The CDR3 sequence is CASSQGDSYYEQYF. In nucleotides, the CDR3 is TGTGCCAGCAGCCAAGGGGACAGCTACTACGAGCAGTACTTC.

This clonotype was counted a few times. Compared with germline, one end of the junction differs, possibly owing to a read error. The CDR3: CASSESPENTEALF. The CDR3 DNA reads as TGTGCCAGCAGTGAAAGTCCTGAAAACACTGAAGCTCTCTTT. This rearrangement joins TRBV6-2 or TRBV6-3 to TRBJ1-1; D uncertain. The CDR3 is 14 amino acids. Germline V gene lookup returns CDR1 MNHEY and CDR2 SVGEGT.

The chain couples TRBV10-2 to TRBJ2-7; 7 bases are a match to TRBD2. The ends lost 1 base at V and 5 bases at J; junction bases unmatched: 2. Germline CDR1 and CDR2: WSHSY and SAAADI. CDR3 length: 13 amino acids. DNA for the CDR3: TGCGCCAGCAGTGAGTGGGAGGGGAACGAGCAGTACTTC. This encodes CASSEWEGNEQYF.

The sample holds many counts of this clonotype. CDR3 region: CASSSGRSNYGYTF. CDR3 DNA sequence: TGTGCCAGCAGTTCGGGCAGGAGTAACTATGGCTACACCTTC. This chain connects TRBV12-3 or TRBV12-4 to TRBJ1-2, with no clear D. The CDR3 has 14 amino acids. The V end was cut by 4 bases, the J end by 1 base, with 10 bases between.

This clonotype was picked up many times. V gene TRBV12-3 or TRBV12-4 combines with J gene TRBJ1-3; D unresolved. There are 14 residues in the CDR3. The V end lost 2 bases, the J end lost 2 bases, and 7 bases lay between the germline ends. CDR3 residues: CASSLRRTGNTIYF. The CDR3 DNA reads TGTGCCAGCAGTTTACGGCGAACTGGAAACACCATATATTTT.

This clonotype was recorded many times. J is TRBJ2-7 and V is TRBV7-9, with D perhaps being TRBD1 or TRBD2 (5 bases each). V was trimmed by 3 bases and J by 3 bases, leaving 12 bases between them. Germline-derived CDR1 and CDR2 are SEHNR and FQNEAQ (reference sequence). The CDR3 contains 14 residues. This CDR3 reads CASSFGGVGYEQYF. As DNA, the CDR3 is TGTGCCAGCAGCTTTGGGGGTGTGGGCTACGAGCAGTACTTC.

This chain joins TRBV6-1 and TRBJ1-4; D gene unclear. The CDR3 consists of 14 residues. Per the germline V gene, CDR1 is MNHNS and CDR2 is SASEGT. The V and J ends lost 6 bases and 4 bases respectively, with 12 bases between them. The CDR3 DNA sequence: TGTGCCAGCAGAAGTGAAGATTATAATGAAAAACTGTTTTTT. Its protein product is CASRSEDYNEKLFF.

The genes are TRBV10-2 and TRBJ2-5; the D gene is possibly TRBD2 (6 bases). In germline, CDR1 is WSHSY, CDR2 SAAADI. The CDR3 is 15 residues long. Trimming removed 8 bases at V and 1 base at J, with 17 bases between. CDR3: CASGPEGRRQETQYF. For the CDR3, the DNA is TGCGCCAGCGGGCCGGAGGGTAGGCGCCAAGAGACCCAGTACTTC.

V usage is TRBV2 and J usage is TRBJ2-6, with 9 bases lining up with TRBD1. This CDR3 is built from 18 residues. Trimming took 5 bases from V and 4 from J; bases not matched to a gene: 12. The germline gives CDR1 SNHLY, CDR2 FYNNEI. Here the CDR3 DNA reads TGTGCCAGCAGTTGGGACAGGGCGCTCCGCGGCGGGGCCAACGTCCTGACTTTC. Amino acid sequence: CASSWDRALRGGANVLTF.

This clonotype was counted ten times or more. This chain uses TRBV2 with TRBJ2-5, with 11 bases matching TRBD1. In germline, CDR1 is SNHLY, CDR2 FYNNEI. The ends lost 5 bases at V and 5 bases at J; junction bases unmatched: 7. CDR3 size: 15 residues. The CDR3 nucleotides are TGTGCCAGCAGTAGGACAGGGGGCGAGATGGAGACCCAGTACTTC. As protein: CASSRTGGEMETQYF.

This clonotype was observed at least ten times. V and J are TRBV9 and TRBJ1-1; a possible D gene is TRBD1 (6 bases). V lost 3 bases, J lost 7 bases, and 19 bases lay in between. This CDR3 contains 15 residues. The germline V gene encodes CDR1 SGDLS and CDR2 YYNGEE. Here the CDR3 reads CASSATQGTTVEAFF. In DNA, the CDR3 is TGTGCCAGCAGCGCTACACAGGGAACGACTGTTGAAGCTTTCTTT.

In this sample, this clonotype turned up many times. The rearrangement links TRBV14 to TRBJ2-5; D tentatively reads TRBD1 or TRBD2 (5 bases each). V lost 0 bases and J 1 base, leaving 9 bases between the germline ends. This CDR3 region has 15 residues. CDR1 and CDR2 (germline): SGHDN, FVKESK. CDR3 DNA: TGTGCCAGCAGCCAAGATCTGGGACGCCAAGAGACCCAGTACTTC. Protein sequence: CASSQDLGRQETQYF.

In this sample, this clonotype turned up many times. The V and J genes are TRBV27 and TRBJ2-7, with D possibly being TRBD2 (5 bases). The CDR3 loop spans 15 amino acids. Germline CDR1 and CDR2: MNHEY and SMNVEV (reference sequence). Deletions cut 0 bases from V and 3 bases from J, with 12 bases between. The chain's CDR3 is CASSLSGQEDYEQYF. DNA for the CDR3: TGTGCCAGCAGTTTATCTGGGCAGGAGGACTACGAGCAGTACTTC.

This clonotype was counted many times. The chain employs TRBV7-9 and TRBJ1-2; maybe TRBD1 (6 bases). CDR3 size: 14 residues. Per germline, CDR1 SEHNR and CDR2 FQNEAQ (reference sequence). V lost 4 bases and J 3 bases, leaving 12 bases between the germline ends. CDR3 region: CASSSQDSYYGYTF. The CDR3 bases are TGTGCCAGCAGCTCCCAGGACAGCTACTATGGCTACACCTTC. The entire variable domain, with the rest obtained from reference TRBV7-9 and TRBJ1-2, is as follows: DTGVSQNPRHKITKRGQNVTFRCDPISEHNRLYWYRQTLGQGPEFLTYFQNEAQLEKSRLLSDRFSAERPKGSFSTLEIQRTEQGDSAMYLCASSSQDSYYGYTFGSGTRLTVV.

This clonotype has only a few counts. A much larger clone lies a single base off, so this may be a read error. The chain carries TRBV7-2 and TRBJ1-5, with D possibly TRBD1 on 5 matching bases. Trimming took off 4 bases at V and 6 bases at J, with 19 bases between the two ends. The CDR3 extends over 16 amino acids. Germline-derived CDR1 and CDR2 are SGHTA and FQGNSA. The CDR3 DNA is TGTGCCAGCAGCTCCTTCCGAAGTGGGGCGGGTCAGCCCCAGCATTTT. Translation: CASSSFRSGAGQPQHF.

This chain connects TRBV5-1 to TRBJ2-6; D is unclear. Germline lookup yields CDR1 SGHRS and CDR2 YFSETQ. V was cut by 3 bases and J by 4 bases, with 11 bases left in between. The CDR3 length is 15 residues. CDR3 bases: TGCGCCAGCAGCTCCGGCGGAAGCGGGGCCAACGTCCTGACTTTC. This encodes CASSSGGSGANVLTF.

As for this clonotype: It may be a read error: a sequence one base away is much more abundant. V usage is TRBV2 and J usage is TRBJ1-1; D is unclear. The length of the CDR3 is 12 residues. Per the germline V gene, CDR1 is SNHLY and CDR2 is FYNNEI. The V end was cut by 11 bases, the J end by 11 bases, with 21 bases between. DNA for the CDR3: TGTGCCGGCAATACCAATGGGTATGAGGCTTTCTTT. Translating gives CAGNTNGYEAFF.

This clonotype was counted many times. The chain is built from TRBV3-1 and TRBJ1-1; TRBD1 matches 7 bases. Trimming at V came to 5 bases and at J to 10 bases, leaving 13 bases not matched to a gene. The germline gives CDR1 LGHDT, CDR2 YNNKEL (reference sequence). This CDR3 contains 14 residues. CDR3 in DNA: TGTGCCAGCAGCTATCTAGACAGGGACAGAGGAGCTTTCTTT. It yields the protein CASSYLDRDRGAFF.

This clonotype was seen many times. An end of the junction does not agree with germline; a read error may underlie this. The chain employs TRBV7-7 and TRBJ2-1; the match to TRBD1 covers 7 bases. The CDR3 extends over 13 amino acids. Germline lookup yields CDR1 SSHAT and CDR2 FNYEAQ (reference sequence). Here the CDR3 reads CASSLGTVNEQFF. The CDR3 coding sequence is TGTGCTAGCAGCCTCGGGACAGTCAATGAGCAGTTCTTC. Combining the CDR3 with reference TRBV7-7 and TRBJ2-1 gives the whole variable domain GAGVSQSPRYKVTKRGQDVTLRCDPISSHATLYWYQQALGQGPEFLTYFNYEAQPDKSGLPSDRFSAERPEGSISTLTIQRTEQRDSAMYRCASSLGTVNEQFFGPGTRLTVL.

This clonotype was found many times. CDR3 amino acids: CASSLEAGGPSHEQYF. The CDR3 DNA sequence: TGTGCCAGCAGCTTAGAAGCGGGGGGGCCTTCCCACGAGCAGTACTTC. J is TRBJ2-7 and V is TRBV7-6, with 10 bases identical to TRBD2. The CDR3 totals 16 residues. V trimming: 1 base; J trimming: 5 bases; junction bases outside the gene matches: 8. Germline CDR1 SGHVS, CDR2 FNYEAQ.

The table lists this clonotype with many counts. The chain employs TRBV10-3 and TRBJ2-3, with TRBD2 matching over 9 bases. The better agreement between TRBJ2-1 and the DNA end casts doubt on the J call. CDR3 length: 14 residues. Germline CDR1 ENHRY, CDR2 SYGVKD. The CDR3 DNA reads TGTGCCATCAGACCAGCGGGGGGTCCTACGACGCAGTTCTTC. It yields the protein CAIRPAGGPTTQFF.

This clonotype was seen at least ten times. This chain joins TRBV20-1 and TRBJ2-5; 7 bases map to TRBD2. The germline V gene has CDR1 DFQATT and CDR2 SNEGSKA (reference sequence). There are 17 residues in the CDR3. The V and J ends lost 6 bases and 2 bases, in that order; junction bases with no gene match: 18. The CDR3, as DNA: TGCAGTGCCCAAGGTGTGGCTAGCGGCTCCGCTCAAGAGACCCAGTACTTC. It translates to CSAQGVASGSAQETQYF.